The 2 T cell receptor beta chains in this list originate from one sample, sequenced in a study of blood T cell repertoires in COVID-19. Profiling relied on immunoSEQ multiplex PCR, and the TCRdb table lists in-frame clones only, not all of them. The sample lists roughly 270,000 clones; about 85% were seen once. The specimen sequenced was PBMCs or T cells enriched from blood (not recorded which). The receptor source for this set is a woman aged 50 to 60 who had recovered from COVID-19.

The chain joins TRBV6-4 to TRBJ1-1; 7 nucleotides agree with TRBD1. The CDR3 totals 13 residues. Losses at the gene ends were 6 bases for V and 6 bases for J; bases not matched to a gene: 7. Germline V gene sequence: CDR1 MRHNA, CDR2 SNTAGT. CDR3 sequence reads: CASSQTGVAEAFF. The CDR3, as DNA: TGTGCCAGCAGCCAAACAGGGGTAGCTGAAGCTTTCTTT.

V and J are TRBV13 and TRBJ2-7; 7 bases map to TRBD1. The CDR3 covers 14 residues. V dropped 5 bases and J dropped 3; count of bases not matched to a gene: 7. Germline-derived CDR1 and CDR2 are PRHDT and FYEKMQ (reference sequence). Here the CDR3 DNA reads TGTGCCAGCAGCGAGACAGGGAATAACTACGAGCAGTACTTC. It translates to CASSETGNNYEQYF. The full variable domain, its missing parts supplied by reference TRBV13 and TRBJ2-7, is AAGVIQSPRHLIKEKRETATLKCYPIPRHDTVYWYQQGPGQDPQFLISFYEKMQSDKGSIPDRFSAQQFSDYHSELNMSSLELGDSALYFCASSETGNNYEQYFGPGTRLTVT.